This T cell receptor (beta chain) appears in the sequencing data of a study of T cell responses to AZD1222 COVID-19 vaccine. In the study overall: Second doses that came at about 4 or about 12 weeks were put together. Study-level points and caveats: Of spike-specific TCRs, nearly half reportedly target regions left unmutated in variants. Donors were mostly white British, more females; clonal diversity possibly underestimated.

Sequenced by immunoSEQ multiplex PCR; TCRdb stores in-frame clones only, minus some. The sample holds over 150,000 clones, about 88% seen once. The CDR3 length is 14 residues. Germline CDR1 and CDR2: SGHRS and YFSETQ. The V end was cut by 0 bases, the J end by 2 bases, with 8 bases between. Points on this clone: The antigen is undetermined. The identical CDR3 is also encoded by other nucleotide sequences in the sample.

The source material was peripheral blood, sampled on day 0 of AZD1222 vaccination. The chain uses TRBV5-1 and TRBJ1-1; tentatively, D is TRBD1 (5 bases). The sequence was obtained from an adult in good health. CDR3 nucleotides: TGCGCCAGCAGCTTGGAGGGGTTAAACACTGAAGCTTTCTTT. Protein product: CASSLEGLNTEAFF.